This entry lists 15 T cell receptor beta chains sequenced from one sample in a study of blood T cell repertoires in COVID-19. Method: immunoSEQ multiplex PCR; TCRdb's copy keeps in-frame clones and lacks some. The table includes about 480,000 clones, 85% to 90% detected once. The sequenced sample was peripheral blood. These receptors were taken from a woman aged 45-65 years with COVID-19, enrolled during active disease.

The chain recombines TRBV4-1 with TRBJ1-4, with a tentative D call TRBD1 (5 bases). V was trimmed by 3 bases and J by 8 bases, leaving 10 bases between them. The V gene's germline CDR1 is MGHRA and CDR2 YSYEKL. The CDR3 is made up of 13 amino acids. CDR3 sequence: CASSQGGREKLFF. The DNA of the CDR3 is TGCGCCAGCAGCCAGGGGGGAAGGGAAAAACTGTTTTTT.

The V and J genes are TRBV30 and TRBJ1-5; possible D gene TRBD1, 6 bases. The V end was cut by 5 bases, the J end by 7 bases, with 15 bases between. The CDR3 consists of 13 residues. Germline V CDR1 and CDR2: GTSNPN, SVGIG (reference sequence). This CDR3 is CAWAQGQGQPQHF. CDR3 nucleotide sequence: TGTGCCTGGGCTCAGGGGCAGGGACAGCCCCAGCATTTT.

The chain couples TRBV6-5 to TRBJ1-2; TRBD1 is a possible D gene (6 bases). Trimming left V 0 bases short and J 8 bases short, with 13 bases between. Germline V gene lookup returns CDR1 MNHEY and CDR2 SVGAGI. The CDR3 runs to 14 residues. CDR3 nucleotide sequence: TGTGCCAGCAGTTACTCTACAGGGCGTGAAGGCTACACCTTC. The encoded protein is CASSYSTGREGYTF.

In DNA form, the CDR3 reads TGTGCCAGCAGTTACAACACACCCAGCTCTGGAAACACCATATATTTT. Translating gives CASSYNTPSSGNTIYF. The V and J genes are TRBV6-2 or TRBV6-3 and TRBJ1-3; D is uncertain. Per the germline V gene, CDR1 is MNHEY and CDR2 is SVGEGT. The CDR3 is 16 residues long. V was shortened by 2 bases and J by 0 bases, with 11 bases between the two germline ends.

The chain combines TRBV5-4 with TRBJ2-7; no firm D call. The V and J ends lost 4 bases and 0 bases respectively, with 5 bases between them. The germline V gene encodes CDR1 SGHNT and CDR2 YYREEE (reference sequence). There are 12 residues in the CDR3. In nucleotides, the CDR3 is TGTGCCAGCAGCGTGAGCTCCTACGAGCAGTACTTC. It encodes CASSVSSYEQYF. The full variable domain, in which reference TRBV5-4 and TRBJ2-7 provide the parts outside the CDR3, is ETGVTQSPTHLIKTRGQQVTLRCSSQSGHNTVSWYQQALGQGPQFIFQYYREEENGRGNFPPRFSGLQFPNYSSELNVNALELDDSALYLCASSVSSYEQYFGPGTRLTVT.

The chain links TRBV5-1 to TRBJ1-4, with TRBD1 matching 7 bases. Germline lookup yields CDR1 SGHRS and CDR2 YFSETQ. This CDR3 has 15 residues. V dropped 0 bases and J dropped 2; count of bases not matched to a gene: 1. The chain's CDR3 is CASSLAGQTNEKLFF. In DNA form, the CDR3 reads TGCGCCAGCAGCTTGGCGGGACAGACTAATGAAAAACTGTTTTTT. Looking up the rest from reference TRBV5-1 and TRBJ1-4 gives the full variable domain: KAGVTQTPRYLIKTRGQQVTLSCSPISGHRSVSWYQQTPGQGLQFLFEYFSETQRNKGNFPGRFSGRQFSNSRSEMNVSTLELGDSALYLCASSLAGQTNEKLFFGSGTQLSVL.

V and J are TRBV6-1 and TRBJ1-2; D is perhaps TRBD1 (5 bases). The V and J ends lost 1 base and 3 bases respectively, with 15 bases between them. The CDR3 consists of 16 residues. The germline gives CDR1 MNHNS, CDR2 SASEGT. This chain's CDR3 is CASSEGMGQAHYGYTF. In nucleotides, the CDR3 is TGTGCCAGCAGTGAAGGTATGGGGCAGGCGCACTATGGCTACACCTTC.

The DNA for the CDR3 is TGCGCCAGCAGCTTGCTCAGGGAGGGCAAGCAGTACTTC. Its protein is CASSLLREGKQYF. V usage is TRBV5-1 and J usage is TRBJ2-7; 7 bases align to TRBD2. Losses at the gene ends were 1 base for V and 8 bases for J; bases not matched to a gene: 6. This CDR3 contains 13 residues. The germline gives CDR1 SGHRS, CDR2 YFSETQ.

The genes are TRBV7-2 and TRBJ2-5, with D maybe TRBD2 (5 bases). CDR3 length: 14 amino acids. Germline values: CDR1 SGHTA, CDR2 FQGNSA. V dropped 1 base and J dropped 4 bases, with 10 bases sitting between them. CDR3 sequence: CASSLGTAGETQYF. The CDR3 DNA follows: TGTGCCAGCAGCTTAGGGACTGCGGGAGAGACCCAGTACTTC. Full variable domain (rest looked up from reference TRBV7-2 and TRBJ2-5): GAGVSQSPSNKVTEKGKDVELRCDPISGHTALYWYRQSLGQGLEFLIYFQGNSAPDKSGLPSDRFSAERTGGSVSTLTIQRTQQEDSAVYLCASSLGTAGETQYFGPGTRLLVL.

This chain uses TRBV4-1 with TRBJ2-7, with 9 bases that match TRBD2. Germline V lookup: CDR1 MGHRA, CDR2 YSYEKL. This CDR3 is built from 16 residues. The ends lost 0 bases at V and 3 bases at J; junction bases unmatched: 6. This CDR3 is CASSQEIAGAVYEQYF. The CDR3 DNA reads TGCGCCAGCAGCCAAGAAATAGCGGGGGCGGTCTACGAGCAGTACTTC.

In DNA, the CDR3 is TGTGCCAGCAGCTTTCAGGGTCGGACTGAAGCTTTCTTT. Protein: CASSFQGRTEAFF. The chain has TRBV7-9 and TRBJ1-1, with D perhaps TRBD1 (5 bases). The germline V and J ends were trimmed by 3 bases and 5 bases, with 10 bases remaining between them. The V gene's germline CDR1 is SEHNR and CDR2 FQNEAQ (reference sequence). The CDR3 is made up of 13 amino acids. Using reference TRBV7-9 and TRBJ1-1 for the parts outside the CDR3, the full variable domain is DTGVSQNPRHKITKRGQNVTFRCDPISEHNRLYWYRQTLGQGPEFLTYFQNEAQLEKSRLLSDRFSAERPKGSFSTLEIQRTEQGDSAMYLCASSFQGRTEAFFGQGTRLTVV.

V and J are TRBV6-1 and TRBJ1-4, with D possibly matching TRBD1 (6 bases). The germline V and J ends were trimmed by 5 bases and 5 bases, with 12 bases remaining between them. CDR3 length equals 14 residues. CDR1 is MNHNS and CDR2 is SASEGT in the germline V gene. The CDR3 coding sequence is TGTGCCAGCAGTCCGACAGGAATCAATGAAAAACTGTTTTTT. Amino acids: CASSPTGINEKLFF.

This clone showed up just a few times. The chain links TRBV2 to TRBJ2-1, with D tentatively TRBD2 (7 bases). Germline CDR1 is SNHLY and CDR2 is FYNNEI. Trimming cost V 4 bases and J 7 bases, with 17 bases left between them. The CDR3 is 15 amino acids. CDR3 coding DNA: TGTGCCAGCAGTGCGAGCCCGGGGGGCGGGAATGAGCAGTTCTTC. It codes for CASSASPGGGNEQFF.

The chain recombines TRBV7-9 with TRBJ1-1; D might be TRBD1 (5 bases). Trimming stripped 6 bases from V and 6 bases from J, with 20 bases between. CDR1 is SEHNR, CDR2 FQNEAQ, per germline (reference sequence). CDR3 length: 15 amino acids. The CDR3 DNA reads TGTGCCAGCAGACAGGAGGGACGGGTGATGGCTGAAGCTTTCTTT. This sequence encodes CASRQEGRVMAEAFF.

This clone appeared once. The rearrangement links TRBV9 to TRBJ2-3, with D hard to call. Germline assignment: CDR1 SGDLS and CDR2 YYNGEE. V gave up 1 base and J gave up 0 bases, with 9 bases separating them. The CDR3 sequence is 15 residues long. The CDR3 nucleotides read TGTGCCAGCAGCGTAAGCGTCTTTAGCACAGATACGCAGTATTTT. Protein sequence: CASSVSVFSTDTQYF.